This T cell receptor beta chain appears in the sequencing data of a study of prognosis after radiotherapy for stage I lung cancer. In germline, CDR1 is MDHEN, CDR2 SYDVKM. V gave up 8 bases and J gave up 4 bases, with 14 bases separating them. The CDR3 contains 13 residues. From genomic DNA, TCR beta CDR3 was amplified by two-round multiplex PCR. Primers were specific to each TRBV and TRBJ gene in first-round PCR. One entry per CDR3 protein, called by TCRdb with MiXCR from the multiplex PCR reads. In the table there are some 25,000 distinct CDR3 sequences, roughly 40% of which are singletons. This sequence joins TRBV28 and TRBJ2-5; D not resolved. The sample was PBMCs, taken before or after stereotactic body radiation therapy (not recorded which). The sequence was collected from a donor over 45 with non-small cell lung cancer. The CDR3 loop reads CASYRSGSETQYF. In nucleotides, the CDR3 is TGTGCCAGCTATCGGTCTGGTTCAGAGACCCAGTACTTC.